This entry describes one T cell receptor (beta chain). TCR beta chains were sequenced at survey level with immunoSEQ. Repertoires were generated with immunoSEQ multiplex PCR, while TCRdb's copy carries only in-frame clones and drops some. This table has nearly 70,000 clones, 85% to 95% appearing once. The germline V and J ends were trimmed by 3 bases and 1 base, with 8 bases remaining between them. CDR3 length: 14 residues. Germline lookup yields CDR1 SGHDT and CDR2 YYEEEE. The V gene is TRBV5-6, the J gene TRBJ1-5, with D unclear. This TCR was recovered from a middle-aged man with rheumatoid arthritis. The specimen sequenced was PBMCs. CDR3 sequence reads: CASSSLISNQPQHF. CDR3 bases: TGTGCCAGCAGCTCCCTAATAAGCAATCAGCCCCAGCATTTT.